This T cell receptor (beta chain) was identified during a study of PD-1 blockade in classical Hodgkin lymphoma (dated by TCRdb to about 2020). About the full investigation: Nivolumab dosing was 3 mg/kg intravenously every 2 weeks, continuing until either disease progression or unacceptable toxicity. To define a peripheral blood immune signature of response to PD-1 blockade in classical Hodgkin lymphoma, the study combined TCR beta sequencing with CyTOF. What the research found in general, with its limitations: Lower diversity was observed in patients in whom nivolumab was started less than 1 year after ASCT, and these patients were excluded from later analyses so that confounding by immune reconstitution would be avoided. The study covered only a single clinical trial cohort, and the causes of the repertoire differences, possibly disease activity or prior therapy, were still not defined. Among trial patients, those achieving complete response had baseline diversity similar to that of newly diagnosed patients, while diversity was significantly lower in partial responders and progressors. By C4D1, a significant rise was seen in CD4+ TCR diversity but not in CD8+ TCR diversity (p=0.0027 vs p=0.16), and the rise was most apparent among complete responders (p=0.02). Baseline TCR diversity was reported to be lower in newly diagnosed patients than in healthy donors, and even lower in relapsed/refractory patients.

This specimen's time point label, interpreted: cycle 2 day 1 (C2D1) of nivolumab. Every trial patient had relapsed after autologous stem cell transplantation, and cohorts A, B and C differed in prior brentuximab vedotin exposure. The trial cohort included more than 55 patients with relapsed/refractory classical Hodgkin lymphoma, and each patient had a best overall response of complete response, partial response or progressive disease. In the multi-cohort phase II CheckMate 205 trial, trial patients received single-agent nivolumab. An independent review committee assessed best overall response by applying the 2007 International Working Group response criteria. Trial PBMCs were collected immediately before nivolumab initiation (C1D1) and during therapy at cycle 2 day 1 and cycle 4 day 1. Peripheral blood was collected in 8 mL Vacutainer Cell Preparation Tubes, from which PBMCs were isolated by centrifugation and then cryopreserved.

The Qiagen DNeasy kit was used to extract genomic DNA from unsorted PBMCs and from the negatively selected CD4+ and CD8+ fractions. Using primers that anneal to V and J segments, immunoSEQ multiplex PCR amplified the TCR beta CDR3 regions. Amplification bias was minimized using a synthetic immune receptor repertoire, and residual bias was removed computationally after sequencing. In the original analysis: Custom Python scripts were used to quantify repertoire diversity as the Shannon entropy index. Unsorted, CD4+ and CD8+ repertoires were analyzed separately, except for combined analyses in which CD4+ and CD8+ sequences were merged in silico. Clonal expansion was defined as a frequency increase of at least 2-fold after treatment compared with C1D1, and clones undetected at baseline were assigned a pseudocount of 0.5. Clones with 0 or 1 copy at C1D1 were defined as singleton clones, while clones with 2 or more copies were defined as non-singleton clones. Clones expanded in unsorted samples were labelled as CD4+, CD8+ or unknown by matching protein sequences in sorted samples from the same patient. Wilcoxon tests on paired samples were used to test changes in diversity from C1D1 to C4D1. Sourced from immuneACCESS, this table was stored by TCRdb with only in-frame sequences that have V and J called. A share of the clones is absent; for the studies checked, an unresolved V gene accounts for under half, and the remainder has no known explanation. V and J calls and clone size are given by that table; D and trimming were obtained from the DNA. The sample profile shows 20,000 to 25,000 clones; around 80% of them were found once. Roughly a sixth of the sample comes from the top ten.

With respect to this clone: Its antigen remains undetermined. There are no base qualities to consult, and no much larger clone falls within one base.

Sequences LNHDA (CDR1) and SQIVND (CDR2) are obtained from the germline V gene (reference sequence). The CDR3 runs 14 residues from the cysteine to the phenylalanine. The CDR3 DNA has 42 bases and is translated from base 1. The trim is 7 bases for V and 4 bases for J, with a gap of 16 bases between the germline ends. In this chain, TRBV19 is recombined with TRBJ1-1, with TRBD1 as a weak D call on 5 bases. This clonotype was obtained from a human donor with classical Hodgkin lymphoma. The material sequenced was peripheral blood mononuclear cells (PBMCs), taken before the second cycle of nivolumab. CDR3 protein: CASTPGGWVTEAFF. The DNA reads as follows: TGTGCCAGTACCCCGGGGGGTTGGGTCACTGAAGCTTTCTTT.